The present entry profiles one TCR beta chain with its context. The antigen is undetermined. These data originate in a study of OX40 agonist ivuxolimab in advanced cancers. Study as a whole: Patient treatment consisted of intravenous ivuxolimab administration every 2 weeks at 0.01 to 10 mg/kg. Study outcomes and limitations: Expanded clones were, on average, more numerous in CD8+ T cells than in CD4+. Dose levels from 0.1 to 3.0 mg/kg saw CD4+ and CD8+ blood T cells expand clonally by week 6.

From germline, CDR1 is SGHRS and CDR2 YFSETQ. Trimming stripped 7 bases from V and 2 bases from J, with 9 bases between. The CDR3 sequence is 12 residues long. Repertoires were generated with immunoSEQ multiplex PCR, while TCRdb's copy carries only in-frame clones and drops some. The profile shows nearly 80,000 clones, about 90% of them singletons. This clonotype originated in an adult with an advanced solid tumor such as melanoma, head and neck, liver or kidney cancer. The sample consisted of CD4+ or CD8+ T cells sorted from blood, taken in a trial of the OX40 agonist ivuxolimab. The rearrangement joins TRBV5-1 to TRBJ1-1; D not resolved. CDR3 sequence (DNA): TGCGCCAGCGGTGAGGGTAACACTGAAGCTTTCTTT. Its translation is CASGEGNTEAFF.